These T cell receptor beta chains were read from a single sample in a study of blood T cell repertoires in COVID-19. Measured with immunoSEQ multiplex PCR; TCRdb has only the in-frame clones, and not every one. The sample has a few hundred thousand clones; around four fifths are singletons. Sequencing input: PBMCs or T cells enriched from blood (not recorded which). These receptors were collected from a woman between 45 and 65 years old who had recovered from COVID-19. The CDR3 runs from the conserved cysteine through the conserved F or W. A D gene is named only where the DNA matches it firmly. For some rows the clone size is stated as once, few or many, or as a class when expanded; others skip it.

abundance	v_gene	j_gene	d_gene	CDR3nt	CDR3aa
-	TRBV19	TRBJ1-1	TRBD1	TGTGCCAGTAGTATCCCAGGGACAGGAGGGGTCTTGGAAGCTTTCTTT	CASSIPGTGGVLEAFF
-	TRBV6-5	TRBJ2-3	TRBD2	TGTGCCAGCAGTAGACTAGCGGGACCTACAGATACGCAGTATTTT	CASSRLAGPTDTQYF
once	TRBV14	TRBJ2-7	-	TGTGCCAGCAGCCAAGATACCCAGGAGCAGTACTTC	CASSQDTQEQYF
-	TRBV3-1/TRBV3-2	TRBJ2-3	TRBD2	TGTGCCAGCAGCCGCCAGACTAGCGGGACCCGGACAGATACGCAGTATTTT	CASSRQTSGTRTDTQYF
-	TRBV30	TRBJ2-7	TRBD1	TGTGCCTGGAGTATGGGACAGGGCTACGAGCAGTACTTC	CAWSMGQGYEQYF
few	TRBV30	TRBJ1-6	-	TGTGCCTGGAAAACAGGCGCCTATAATTCACCCCTCCACTTT	CAWKTGAYNSPLHF
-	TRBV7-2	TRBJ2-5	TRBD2	TGTGCCAGCAGCGAAGGACTAGCGGGGGGAAACCAAGAGACCCAGTACTTC	CASSEGLAGGNQETQYF
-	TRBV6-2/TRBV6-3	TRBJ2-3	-	TGTGCCAGCAGTTCCCGAGGCAGGGCTAGCACAGATACGCAGTATTTT	CASSSRGRASTDTQYF
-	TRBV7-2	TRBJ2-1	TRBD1	TGTGCCAGCAGCCACCGGGACAGGGGGCTTATTGAGCAGTTCTTC	CASSHRDRGLIEQFF
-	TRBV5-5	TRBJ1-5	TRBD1	TGTGCCAGCAGTTTGACTACCGACAGGGTCAATCAGCCCCAGCATTTT	CASSLTTDRVNQPQHF
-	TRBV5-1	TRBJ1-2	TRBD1	TGCGCCAGCAGTTCCACAGGGGTTGACTATGGCTACACCTTC	CASSSTGVDYGYTF